This T cell receptor beta chain was captured by sequencing in a study of regulatory T cells in long-lasting Graves disease. This clonotype was seen repeatedly, ten times or more. The CDR3 runs to 15 residues. Trimming cost V 3 bases and J 4 bases; bases outside gene matches: 4. The V gene's germline CDR1 is MDHEN and CDR2 SYDVKM. Sample time point: newly diagnosed GD, antithyroid drugs for less than 3 months. Making the TCR library involved RNA that had been extracted from PBMCs. By American Thyroid Association guidelines, Graves' disease was diagnosed in the cohort. Assembly of TCR beta libraries relied on iRepertoire HTBI primers together with Arm-PCR of CDR3 regions. TCRdb used MiXCR to reprocess the multiplex PCR reads, holding one entry per CDR3 protein. The table includes around 480,000 distinct CDR3 sequences, roughly a sixth detected once. This same sample was also part of a study on T cells in Graves' hyperthyroidism and ophthalmopathy. Per that paper: The study left out patients who had uncontrolled infection, other autoimmune disease, pregnancy or lactation.

This material consisted of peripheral blood mononuclear cells (PBMCs), taken at new diagnosis, from a patient treated with antithyroid drugs. This TCR derives from a woman aged 35-60 years with Graves disease. This chain links TRBV28 with TRBJ2-1; 9 bases are a match to TRBD2. Here the CDR3 DNA reads TGTGCCAGCAGTTTCGCGGGGGGGGGTTACAATGAGCAGTTCTTC. Protein product: CASSFAGGGYNEQFF.